This TCR beta chain is from a study of blood T cell repertoires in COVID-19. Looking at the study overall: Donors in the United States, Italy and Spain gave samples during acute or convalescent COVID-19.

Authors' analysis steps: From reference gene primer amplification, estimates of nucleated cell counts were derived. Profiling relied on immunoSEQ multiplex PCR, and the TCRdb table lists in-frame clones only, not all of them. For V, J and clone size, that table is used; D and trimming come from the DNA. The sample contains roughly 100,000 clones, more than 85% of which appear only once. Germline V gene sequence: CDR1 MDHEN, CDR2 SYDVKM. V was clipped by 5 bases and J by 1 base, with 11 bases between them. This CDR3 region has 14 residues. The chain employs TRBV28 and TRBJ1-2, with D possibly being TRBD1 (6 bases). This sequence was found in a man between 50 and 59 years old with active or convalescent COVID-19. The sequenced material came from peripheral blood. The CDR3 DNA follows: TGTGCCAGCAGTGGGGGGGCAGTTAACTATGGCTACACCTTC. Translated, it gives CASSGGAVNYGYTF.